The 18 T cell receptor beta chains in this list originate from one sample, sequenced in a study of T cell responses to AZD1222 COVID-19 vaccine. Repertoires were generated with immunoSEQ multiplex PCR, while TCRdb's copy carries only in-frame clones and drops some. The sample has about 140,000 clones, 89% seen once. The sequences come from peripheral blood, collected on day 0 of AZD1222 vaccination. These receptors came from an adult in good health.

The chain employs TRBV7-6 and TRBJ2-1, with D perhaps assigned TRBD1 or TRBD2 (6 bases each). In germline, CDR1 is SGHVS, CDR2 FNYEAQ. Between the trimmed V and J ends, which lost 5 bases and 0 bases, there was a span of 17 bases. This CDR3 region has 17 residues. The CDR3 DNA sequence: TGTGCCAGCAGCCGATTGGGGGGCGGGGTCTCCTACAATGAGCAGTTCTTC. Translating it yields CASSRLGGGVSYNEQFF. The whole variable domain, remainder taken from reference TRBV7-6 and TRBJ2-1, is GAGVSQSPRYKVTKRGQDVALRCDPISGHVSLYWYRQALGQGPEFLTYFNYEAQQDKSGLPNDRFSAERPEGSISTLTIQRTEQRDSAMYRCASSRLGGGVSYNEQFFGPGTRLTVL.

The chain combines TRBV12-3 or TRBV12-4 with TRBJ1-6; D remains unclear. This CDR3 is built from 13 residues. Trimming cost V 6 bases and J 7 bases, with 10 bases left between them. CDR3 protein: CASSLGRNSPLHF. The CDR3 DNA reads TGTGCCAGCAGCCTCGGACGGAATTCACCCCTCCACTTT.

CDR3 amino acids: CASSPKRRNTEAFF. In nucleotides, the CDR3 is TGTGCCAGCAGCCCTAAGCGGAGGAACACTGAAGCTTTCTTT. The chain employs TRBV3-1 (or the pseudogene TRBV3-2) and TRBJ1-1, with D hard to call. V lost 4 bases, J lost 1 base, and 10 bases lay in between. The CDR3 length is 14 residues. CDR1 and CDR2 (germline): LGHDT, YNNKEL (reference sequence).

This clone was observed once. The chain employs TRBV5-5 and TRBJ2-5; 7 bases align to TRBD2. V was pared by 4 bases and J by 4 bases, with 7 bases of the junction left unmatched. Per the germline V gene, CDR1 is SGHKS and CDR2 is YYEKEE (reference sequence). The CDR3 consists of 14 residues. CDR3 residues: CASSLRTSSETQYF. CDR3 DNA: TGTGCCAGCAGCCTTCGGACTAGTTCAGAGACCCAGTACTTC.

The chain combines TRBV9 with TRBJ2-3, with unresolved D. Germline V CDR1 and CDR2: SGDLS, YYNGEE. V lost 0 bases and J 1 base, leaving 9 bases between the germline ends. CDR3 size: 15 residues. In DNA form, the CDR3 reads TGTGCCAGCAGCGTAGTGAGCGACCGCACAGATACGCAGTATTTT. Amino acids: CASSVVSDRTDTQYF.

V usage is TRBV4-1 and J usage is TRBJ2-1, with D tentatively TRBD2 (5 bases). The CDR3 runs 16 residues. The ends were cut back, 1 base at V and 1 base at J, with 11 bases in the middle. Germline V lookup: CDR1 MGHRA, CDR2 YSYEKL. CDR3 amino acids: CASSQGETGSYNEQFF. The CDR3 DNA follows: TGCGCCAGCAGCCAAGGAGAGACGGGATCCTACAATGAGCAGTTCTTC.

The J gene is TRBJ2-3, the V gene TRBV29-1; D possibly matches TRBD1 or TRBD2 (6 bases each). This CDR3 spans 15 amino acids. Germline values: CDR1 SQVTM, CDR2 ANQGSEA. V lost 6 bases and J lost 0, with 16 bases in between. The CDR3 reads CSVAMGGHSTDTQYF. In DNA form, the CDR3 reads TGCAGCGTGGCCATGGGGGGCCATAGCACAGATACGCAGTATTTT.

The rearrangement links TRBV28 to TRBJ1-5, with D possibly TRBD1 on 5 matching bases. The CDR3 is 15 amino acids. Trimming removed 1 base from V and 7 bases from J, with 14 bases in between. CDR1 and CDR2 from the germline V gene are MDHEN and SYDVKM. The CDR3 nucleotides read TGTGCCAGCAGTTTATCCCCCGGGGCCCAGCAGCCCCAGCATTTT. Translated: CASSLSPGAQQPQHF. Full variable domain (rest looked up from reference TRBV28 and TRBJ1-5): DVKVTQSSRYLVKRTGEKVFLECVQDMDHENMFWYRQDPGLGLRLIYFSYDVKMKEKGDIPEGYSVSREKKERFSLILESASTNQTSMYLCASSLSPGAQQPQHFGDGTRLSIL.

Notes on this clone: The sample holds other DNA sequences that translate to the same CDR3. The chain employs TRBV27 and TRBJ2-2; D gene unclear. The CDR3 spans 13 residues. Per germline, CDR1 MNHEY and CDR2 SMNVEV (reference sequence). With 2 bases removed from V and 4 bases from J, the gap between germline ends came to 5 bases. DNA for the CDR3: TGTGCCAGCAGTTTAGGTCGCACCGGGGAGCTGTTTTTT. It specifies CASSLGRTGELFF.

J is TRBJ1-2 and V is TRBV15; D not certain. Germline values: CDR1 LNHNV, CDR2 YYDKDF (reference sequence). Deletions cut 5 bases from V and 1 base from J, with 14 bases between. The CDR3 is made up of 15 amino acids. CDR3 sequence (DNA): TGTGCCACCAGCGCGGGTCGCGCAGGTAACTATGGCTACACCTTC. It translates to CATSAGRAGNYGYTF.

The chain combines TRBV7-2 with TRBJ1-1; D not certain. This CDR3 comprises 16 residues. The ends were cut back, 5 bases at V and 1 base at J, with 17 bases in the middle. Germline lookup yields CDR1 SGHTA and CDR2 FQGNSA. CDR3 amino acids: CASSPSPQARNTEAFF. CDR3 coding DNA: TGTGCCAGCAGCCCATCCCCTCAAGCACGGAACACTGAAGCTTTCTTT.

The chain uses TRBV4-1 and TRBJ1-1, with D hard to call. The CDR3 covers 13 residues. V gave up 1 base and J gave up 1 base, with 4 bases separating them. Germline CDR1 and CDR2: MGHRA and YSYEKL. The CDR3 is CASSQGRNTEAFF. The CDR3 DNA reads as TGCGCCAGCAGCCAAGGAAGGAACACTGAAGCTTTCTTT.

The chain carries TRBV7-3 and TRBJ2-3, with a possible D match to TRBD1 (6 bases). V gave up 5 bases and J gave up 8 bases, with 20 bases separating them. The germline V gene encodes CDR1 SGHTA and CDR2 FQGTGA. This CDR3 is 15 amino acids long. The CDR3 region has the DNA TGTGCCAGCAGCGCCACAGGGCCGATGACGGGTACGCAGTATTTT. It is translated as CASSATGPMTGTQYF.

The chain is built from TRBV7-2 and TRBJ1-3; unclear D gene. Trimming took 2 bases from V and 4 from J, leaving 9 bases between them. The germline V gene encodes CDR1 SGHTA and CDR2 FQGNSA. The CDR3 sequence is 14 residues long. CDR3 bases: TGTGCCAGCAGCTTAATCTCAGGAGGAAACACCATATATTTT. Residues: CASSLISGGNTIYF.

The chain employs TRBV5-1 and TRBJ2-7; possible D gene TRBD1, 6 bases. Germline lookup yields CDR1 SGHRS and CDR2 YFSETQ. This CDR3 has 16 residues. With 4 bases removed from V and 6 bases from J, the gap between germline ends came to 23 bases. CDR3: CASSPSVRDNHSEQYF. Written as DNA, the CDR3 is TGCGCCAGCAGCCCCTCGGTCCGGGACAACCACAGCGAGCAGTACTTC.

This clone was detected only once. The rearrangement uses TRBV18 and TRBJ1-2; TRBD1 aligns across 7 bases. There are 17 residues in the CDR3. Unmatched junction bases numbered 12, after V lost 1 base and J lost 4 bases. In germline, CDR1 is KGHSH, CDR2 LQKENI. The CDR3 region is CASSPLQTTGEGYGYTF. In DNA, the CDR3 is TGTGCCAGCTCACCACTTCAGACTACAGGGGAGGGCTATGGCTACACCTTC.

This chain connects TRBV14 to TRBJ2-5; 8 bases are a match to TRBD1. After removal of 4 bases from V and 4 bases from J, the junction contained 8 bases not matched to a gene. Germline lookup yields CDR1 SGHDN and CDR2 FVKESK. CDR3 length equals 15 residues. CDR3 loop: CASSPFRTGTETQYF. The CDR3 DNA sequence: TGTGCCAGCAGCCCATTTCGGACAGGGACAGAGACCCAGTACTTC.

The genes are TRBV7-9 and TRBJ1-1, with unresolved D. Per germline, CDR1 SEHNR and CDR2 FQNEAQ (reference sequence). CDR3 length: 14 residues. V dropped 1 base and J dropped 4 bases, with 10 bases sitting between them. CDR3 sequence (DNA): TGTGCCAGCAGCTTAGAAGTCAGGTCCACTGAAGCTTTCTTT. Protein: CASSLEVRSTEAFF. Using reference TRBV7-9 and TRBJ1-1 for the parts outside the CDR3, the full variable domain is DTGVSQNPRHKITKRGQNVTFRCDPISEHNRLYWYRQTLGQGPEFLTYFQNEAQLEKSRLLSDRFSAERPKGSFSTLEIQRTEQGDSAMYLCASSLEVRSTEAFFGQGTRLTVV.